The 11 T cell receptor beta chains below come from one sample, sequenced in a study of T cell responses to AZD1222 COVID-19 vaccine. The assay was immunoSEQ multiplex PCR, and TCRdb's table has in-frame clones only and misses some. The sample has 110,000 to 150,000 clones, roughly 91% seen once. The material was peripheral blood, obtained on day 0 of AZD1222 vaccination. These receptor sequences come from an adult in good health.

The chain links TRBV4-3 to TRBJ2-3; TRBD2 agrees at 11 bases. Germline V gene lookup returns CDR1 LGHNA and CDR2 YSLEER. Losses at the gene ends were 4 bases for V and 5 bases for J; bases not matched to a gene: 8. This CDR3 spans 16 amino acids. Here the CDR3 reads CASSPISGGAVDTQYF. The CDR3 DNA sequence: TGCGCCAGCAGCCCTATTAGCGGGGGGGCCGTAGATACGCAGTATTTT.

The chain joins TRBV19 to TRBJ1-1, with D unresolved. V lost 4 bases and J 7 bases, leaving 10 bases between the germline ends. Germline loops: CDR1 LNHDA, CDR2 SQIVND (reference sequence). The CDR3 is 12 residues long. The CDR3 bases are TGTGCCAGTAGTACCTCTGCTCTTGAAGCTTTCTTT. Amino acids: CASSTSALEAFF.

This clone was found once. The chain is built from TRBV7-2 and TRBJ2-5, with 13 bases that match TRBD2. Germline CDR1 reads SGHTA; CDR2 reads FQGNSA. CDR3 length: 16 residues. V gave up 5 bases and J gave up 2 bases; unmatched junction bases: 5. The CDR3 bases are TGTGCCAGCAGCGGTCGGACTAGCGGGGGACAAGAGACCCAGTACTTC. It yields the protein CASSGRTSGGQETQYF.

This sequence joins TRBV28 and TRBJ1-2, with 11 positions matching TRBD1. With 5 bases clipped from V and 11 bases from J, the junction kept 10 bases outside the gene matches. This CDR3 region has 14 residues. The germline gives CDR1 MDHEN, CDR2 SYDVKM. This chain's CDR3 is CASSGQGALIGYTF. The CDR3 DNA reads TGTGCCAGCAGTGGACAGGGGGCGCTAATTGGGTACACCTTC.

This chain connects TRBV30 to TRBJ1-6; 9 positions match TRBD1. V lost 8 bases to trimming and J lost 7 bases; unmatched junction nucleotides: 6. Germline V CDR1 and CDR2: GTSNPN, SVGIG (reference sequence). The CDR3 is made up of 13 amino acids. CDR3 DNA: TGTGCCCGGGCCGGGACAGGGAATTCACCCCTCCACTTT. Translation gives CARAGTGNSPLHF.

The rearrangement links TRBV19 to TRBJ1-1; weak D call: TRBD1 (5 bases). Looked up from germline, CDR1 is LNHDA and CDR2 is SQIVND (reference sequence). The V gene lost 11 bases and the J gene lost 0 bases, with 19 bases spanning the gap. The CDR3 has 15 residues. The CDR3 reads CASSPPRDLNTEAFF. The CDR3 coding sequence is TGTGCCTCTTCACCCCCCAGGGATCTGAACACTGAAGCTTTCTTT.

This chain links TRBV19 with TRBJ1-4, with 7 bases matching TRBD1. V lost 9 bases, J lost 1 base, and 11 bases stayed unmatched. This CDR3 region has 16 residues. Germline V CDR1 and CDR2: LNHDA, SQIVND (reference sequence). The CDR3 reads CASALQGGRTNEKLFF. The CDR3 DNA is TGTGCCAGCGCTCTTCAGGGGGGAAGAACTAATGAAAAACTGTTTTTT.

The rearrangement uses TRBV27 and TRBJ1-6, with D maybe TRBD1 (5 bases). The germline gives CDR1 MNHEY, CDR2 SMNVEV (reference sequence). The CDR3 contains 14 residues. V lost 3 bases and J lost 6, with 9 bases in between. The CDR3 sequence: CASSLTAANSPLHF. The CDR3 DNA sequence: TGTGCCAGCAGTTTGACAGCAGCTAATTCACCCCTCCACTTT.

The gene calls are TRBV4-1 and TRBJ1-4; 9 positions match TRBD1. The CDR3 loop spans 17 amino acids. Germline V gene sequence: CDR1 MGHRA, CDR2 YSYEKL. V trimming: 2 bases; J trimming: 9 bases; junction bases outside the gene matches: 13. The CDR3 coding sequence is TGCGCCAGCAGCCAACCTACCACCGGGACAGGGTTGAAAAAACTGTTTTTT. Translated, it gives CASSQPTTGTGLKKLFF.

The chain has TRBV19 and TRBJ1-2; 11 nucleotides line up with TRBD1. V gave up 8 bases and J gave up 3 bases; unmatched junction bases: 5. This CDR3 spans 14 amino acids. Germline V lookup: CDR1 LNHDA, CDR2 SQIVND (reference sequence). The CDR3 DNA reads as TGTGCCAGTGAGGACAGGGGGCTCCACTATGGCTACACCTTC. This encodes CASEDRGLHYGYTF.

This clone was found once. The chain joins TRBV3-1 (or the pseudogene TRBV3-2) to TRBJ1-2; a weak D match, TRBD1 (5 bases). The V end lost 3 bases, the J end lost 2 bases, and 13 bases lay between the germline ends. Germline V gene data show CDR1 as LGHDT and CDR2 as YNNKEL (reference sequence). This CDR3 contains 15 residues. CDR3 loop: CASSHDGRGNYGYTF. DNA of the CDR3: TGTGCCAGCAGCCATGACGGAAGGGGAAACTATGGCTACACCTTC.